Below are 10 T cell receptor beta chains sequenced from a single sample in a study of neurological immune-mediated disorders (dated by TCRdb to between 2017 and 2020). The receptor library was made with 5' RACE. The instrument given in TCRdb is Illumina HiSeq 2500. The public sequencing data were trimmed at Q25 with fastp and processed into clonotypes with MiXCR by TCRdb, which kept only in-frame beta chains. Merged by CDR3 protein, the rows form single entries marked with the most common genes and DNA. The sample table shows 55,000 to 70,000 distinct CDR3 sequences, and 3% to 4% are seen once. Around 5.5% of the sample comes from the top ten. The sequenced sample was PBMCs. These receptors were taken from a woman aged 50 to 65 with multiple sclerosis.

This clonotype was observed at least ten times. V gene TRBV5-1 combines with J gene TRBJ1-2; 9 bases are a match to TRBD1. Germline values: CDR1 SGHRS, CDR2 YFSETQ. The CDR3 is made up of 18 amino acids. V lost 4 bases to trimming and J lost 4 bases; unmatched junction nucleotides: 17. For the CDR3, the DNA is TGCGCCAGCAGCGTCGGGCCGACCTCGACAGGGGGATTCTATGGCTACACCTTC. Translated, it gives CASSVGPTSTGGFYGYTF.

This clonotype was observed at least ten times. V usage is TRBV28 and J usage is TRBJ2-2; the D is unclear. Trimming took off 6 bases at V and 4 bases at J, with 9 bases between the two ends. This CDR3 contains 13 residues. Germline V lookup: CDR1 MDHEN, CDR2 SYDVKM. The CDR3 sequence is CASSHLFTGELFF. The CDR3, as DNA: TGTGCCAGCAGCCACCTATTCACCGGGGAGCTGTTTTTT.

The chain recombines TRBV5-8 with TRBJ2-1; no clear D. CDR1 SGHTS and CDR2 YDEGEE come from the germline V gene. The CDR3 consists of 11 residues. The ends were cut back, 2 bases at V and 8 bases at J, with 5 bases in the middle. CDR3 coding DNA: TGTGCCAGCAGCTTCCATTATGAGCAGTTCTTC. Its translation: CASSFHYEQFF.

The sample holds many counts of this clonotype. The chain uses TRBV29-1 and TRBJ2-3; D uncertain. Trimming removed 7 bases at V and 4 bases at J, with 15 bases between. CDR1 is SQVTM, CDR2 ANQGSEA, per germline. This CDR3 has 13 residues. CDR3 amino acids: CSGLFRNSDTQYF. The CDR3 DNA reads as TGCAGCGGCTTGTTCCGCAACTCAGATACGCAGTATTTT.

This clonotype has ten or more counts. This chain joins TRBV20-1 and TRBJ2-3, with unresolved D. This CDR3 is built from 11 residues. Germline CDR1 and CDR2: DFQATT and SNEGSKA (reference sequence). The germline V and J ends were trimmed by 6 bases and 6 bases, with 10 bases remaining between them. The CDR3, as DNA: TGCAGTGCCCTGAGTACGGATACGCAGTATTTT. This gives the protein CSALSTDTQYF.

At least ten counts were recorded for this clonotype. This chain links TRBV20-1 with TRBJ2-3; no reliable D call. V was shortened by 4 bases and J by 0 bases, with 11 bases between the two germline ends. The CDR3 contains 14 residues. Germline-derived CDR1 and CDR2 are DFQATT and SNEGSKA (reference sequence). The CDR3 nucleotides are TGCAGTGCTACTTCTGGCCCTAGCACAGATACGCAGTATTTT. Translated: CSATSGPSTDTQYF.

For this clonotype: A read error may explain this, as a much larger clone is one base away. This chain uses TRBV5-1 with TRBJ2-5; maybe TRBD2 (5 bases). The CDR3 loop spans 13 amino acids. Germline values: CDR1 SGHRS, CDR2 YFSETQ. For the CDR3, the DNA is TGCGCCAGCAGCTTGACGGGGAGTGAGAACCAGTACTTC. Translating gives CASSLTGSENQYF.

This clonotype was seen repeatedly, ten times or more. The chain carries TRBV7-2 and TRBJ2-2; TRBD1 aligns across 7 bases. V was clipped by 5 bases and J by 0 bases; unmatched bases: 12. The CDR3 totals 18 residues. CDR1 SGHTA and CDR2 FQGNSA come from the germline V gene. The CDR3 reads CASSITFTGAANTGELFF. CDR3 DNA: TGTGCCAGCAGCATAACCTTTACAGGGGCCGCGAACACCGGGGAGCTGTTTTTT.

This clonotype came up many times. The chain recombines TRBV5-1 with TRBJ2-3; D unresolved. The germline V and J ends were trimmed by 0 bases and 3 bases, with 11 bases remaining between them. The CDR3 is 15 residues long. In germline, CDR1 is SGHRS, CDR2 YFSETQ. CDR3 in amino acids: CASSLGSRRTDTQYF. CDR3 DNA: TGCGCCAGCAGCTTGGGGTCCCGCAGGACAGATACGCAGTATTTT.

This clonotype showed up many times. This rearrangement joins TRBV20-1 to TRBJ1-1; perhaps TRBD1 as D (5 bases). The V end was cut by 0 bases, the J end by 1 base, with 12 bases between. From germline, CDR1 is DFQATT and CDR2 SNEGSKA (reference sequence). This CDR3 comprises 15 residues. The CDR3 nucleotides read TGCAGTGCTAGAGATAGCTCAAGGGGGAACACTGAAGCTTTCTTT. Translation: CSARDSSRGNTEAFF.